This TCR beta chain was captured by sequencing in a study of blood T cell repertoires in COVID-19. Libraries were prepared by immunoSEQ multiplex PCR; TCRdb keeps only in-frame clonotypes and omits some of them. Among approximately 340,000 clones listed, approximately 90% were seen once. Participant ages covered roughly 18 to 89 years across 25 or so US areas. The sequencing input was PBMCs or T cells enriched from blood (not recorded which). The TCR sequence derives from a woman aged 40 to 50 who had been exposed to COVID-19.

CDR3: CASGETSDLGEQYF. Here the CDR3 DNA reads TGTGCCAGCGGGGAGACAAGTGATTTGGGGGAGCAGTACTTC. The genes are TRBV6-5 and TRBJ2-7, with D possibly TRBD2 on 5 matching bases. Trimming took 8 bases from V and 7 from J, leaving 21 bases between them. This CDR3 comprises 14 residues. Germline V gene data show CDR1 as MNHEY and CDR2 as SVGAGI.